This T cell receptor (beta chain) was recovered during a study of T cells in Graves' hyperthyroidism and ophthalmopathy. CDR1 and CDR2 from the germline V gene are SEHNR and FQNEAQ (reference sequence). The CDR3 has 17 residues. V was clipped by 4 bases and J by 2 bases; unmatched bases: 9. TCR beta CDR3 regions were amplified from RNA transcripts. RT-PCR in the first round (using the HTBI primer set) targeted the TCR CDR3. TCRdb recomputed calls from the multiplex PCR reads with MiXCR, one row per CDR3 protein. The sample lists 300,000 to 400,000 distinct CDR3 sequences, 15% to 20% occurring once. This TCR came from a woman aged 45-65 years with Graves' hyperthyroidism. This sequence joins TRBV7-9 and TRBJ1-3; 9 nucleotides agree with TRBD1. Sample: blood. In nucleotides, the CDR3 is TGTGCCAGCAGCTCGTGGACAGGGGTCCTAACTGGAAACACCATATATTTT. Translation gives CASSSWTGVLTGNTIYF.